One sample yielded the 27 T cell receptor beta chains listed below, sequenced in a study of T cell responses to AZD1222 COVID-19 vaccine. Sequenced by immunoSEQ multiplex PCR; TCRdb stores in-frame clones only, minus some. The repertoire holds 100,000 to 150,000 clones, with 80% to 90% as singletons. Sequenced material: peripheral blood, taken on day 0 of AZD1222 vaccination. The receptors derive from an adult in good health.

The chain couples TRBV7-8 to TRBJ2-1, with TRBD1 identical over 9 bases. The V gene end was trimmed by 4 bases and the J gene end by 6 bases; junction bases not matched to a gene: 10. CDR1 and CDR2 from the germline V gene are SGHVS and FQNEAQ. The CDR3 is made up of 16 amino acids. The CDR3 reads CASSSSGTGIGNEQFF. The CDR3 nucleotides are TGTGCCAGCAGCTCATCCGGGACAGGGATAGGCAATGAGCAGTTCTTC.

The chain has TRBV6-5 and TRBJ2-1, with 8 positions matching TRBD2. After removal of 6 bases from V and 4 bases from J, the junction contained 8 bases not matched to a gene. CDR3 length equals 15 residues. Germline loops: CDR1 MNHEY, CDR2 SVGAGI. The CDR3 protein is CASRVLAELYNEQFF. The CDR3 bases are TGTGCCAGCAGAGTACTAGCGGAGTTATACAATGAGCAGTTCTTC.

This chain connects TRBV5-1 to TRBJ2-3; D not certain. The V and J ends lost 3 bases and 0 bases respectively, with 8 bases between them. CDR1 is SGHRS and CDR2 is YFSETQ in the germline V gene. The CDR3 spans 14 residues. The CDR3 is CASSSRASTDTQYF. In DNA form, the CDR3 reads TGCGCCAGCAGCTCACGTGCTAGCACAGATACGCAGTATTTT.

The gene calls are TRBV18 and TRBJ1-3; D not resolved. The germline gives CDR1 KGHSH, CDR2 LQKENI. CDR3 size: 15 residues. Trimming shortened V by 5 bases and J by 0 bases, and 11 bases separated the two germline ends. The CDR3 region is CASSSTADSGNTIYF. The CDR3 nucleotides read TGTGCCAGCTCATCAACAGCGGACTCTGGAAACACCATATATTTT.

This clone was observed a single time. The chain couples TRBV3-1 (or the pseudogene TRBV3-2) to TRBJ1-5; 7 bases are shared with TRBD1. Germline assignment: CDR1 LGHDT and CDR2 YNNKEL (reference sequence). The CDR3 runs 16 residues. The J segment lost 6 bases and the V segment lost 0 bases, leaving 8 bases of the junction unmatched. CDR3 in amino acids: CASSQDARGVAQPQHF. In DNA form, the CDR3 reads TGTGCCAGCAGCCAAGACGCCAGGGGGGTGGCTCAGCCCCAGCATTTT.

The rearrangement joins TRBV18 to TRBJ1-2; 9 bases are shared with TRBD1. V was clipped by 4 bases and J by 8 bases; unmatched bases: 5. The CDR3 has 13 residues. Per the germline V gene, CDR1 is KGHSH and CDR2 is LQKENI. The CDR3 sequence: CASSLRTGEGYTF. The CDR3 nucleotides read TGTGCCAGCTCACTTCGGACAGGGGAAGGCTACACCTTC.

V and J are TRBV6-4 and TRBJ2-3; 7 nucleotides match TRBD2. CDR1 MRHNA and CDR2 SNTAGT come from the germline V gene. Trimming at V came to 5 bases and at J to 2 bases, leaving 7 bases not matched to a gene. The CDR3 has 15 amino acids. Written as DNA, the CDR3 is TGTGCCAGCAGTCCCGGGGAGGGCGACACAGATACGCAGTATTTT. Encoded protein: CASSPGEGDTDTQYF.

This chain links TRBV12-3 or TRBV12-4 with TRBJ2-1, with D maybe TRBD2 (6 bases). V lost 7 bases, J lost 8 bases, and 15 bases lay in between. This CDR3 spans 13 amino acids. The CDR3 sequence: CASNFGGIDEQFF. CDR3 coding DNA: TGTGCCAGCAACTTTGGAGGGATCGATGAGCAGTTCTTC.

This clone was counted only a few times. V is TRBV27 and J is TRBJ1-2; no reliable D call. V was trimmed by 8 bases and J by 5 bases, leaving 15 bases between them. The CDR3 runs to 13 residues. Germline loops: CDR1 MNHEY, CDR2 SMNVEV (reference sequence). This CDR3 is CASGPPLGYGYTF. In DNA form, the CDR3 reads TGTGCCAGCGGACCCCCGTTGGGGTATGGCTACACCTTC.

This rearrangement joins TRBV15 to TRBJ1-4, with D tentatively TRBD1 (6 bases). CDR1 and CDR2 (germline): LNHNV, YYDKDF (reference sequence). CDR3 length: 13 residues. Trimming shortened V by 6 bases and J by 8 bases, and 13 bases separated the two germline ends. CDR3 amino acids: CATSNRVAEKLFF. The CDR3 DNA sequence: TGTGCCACCAGTAACAGGGTTGCGGAAAAACTGTTTTTT.

The rearrangement joins TRBV19 to TRBJ2-7; D gene unclear. The CDR3 covers 13 residues. V lost 6 bases, J lost 3 bases, and 12 bases lay in between. Germline CDR1 reads LNHDA; CDR2 reads SQIVND (reference sequence). The CDR3 DNA sequence: TGTGCCAGTAGCACAACTGCAAACTACGAGCAGTACTTC. Translating it yields CASSTTANYEQYF. Variable domain in full (rest from reference TRBV19 and TRBJ2-7): DGGITQSPKYLFRKEGQNVTLSCEQNLNHDAMYWYRQDPGQGLRLIYYSQIVNDFQKGDIAEGYSVSREKKESFPLTVTSAQKNPTAFYLCASSTTANYEQYFGPGTRLTVT.

The chain employs TRBV7-2 and TRBJ2-5; D may match TRBD1 or TRBD2 (5 bases each). Germline lookup yields CDR1 SGHTA and CDR2 FQGNSA. The CDR3 is made up of 15 amino acids. Trimming stripped 5 bases from V and 0 bases from J, with 13 bases between. CDR3 amino acids: CASSPARGYQETQYF. The DNA of the CDR3 is TGTGCCAGCAGCCCCGCGAGGGGTTACCAAGAGACCCAGTACTTC.

The rearrangement uses TRBV27 and TRBJ2-5; 7 bases align to TRBD2. Unmatched junction bases numbered 3, after V lost 2 bases and J lost 0 bases. Germline V gene data show CDR1 as MNHEY and CDR2 as SMNVEV (reference sequence). The CDR3 length is 15 residues. This chain's CDR3 is CASSLVAGNQETQYF. The CDR3 DNA follows: TGTGCCAGCAGTTTAGTAGCGGGTAACCAAGAGACCCAGTACTTC.

The chain links TRBV5-1 to TRBJ1-1; 8 bases line up with TRBD1. The germline gives CDR1 SGHRS, CDR2 YFSETQ. Trimming at V came to 3 bases and at J to 0 bases, leaving 10 bases not matched to a gene. This CDR3 is 17 amino acids long. The CDR3 loop is CASSWGQVPNLNTEAFF. DNA of the CDR3: TGCGCCAGCAGCTGGGGACAGGTCCCCAATTTGAACACTGAAGCTTTCTTT.

This rearrangement joins TRBV28 to TRBJ2-3; D is uncertain. Germline lookup yields CDR1 MDHEN and CDR2 SYDVKM. The CDR3 covers 17 residues. The V end was cut by 4 bases, the J end by 0 bases, with 17 bases between. Here the CDR3 DNA reads TGTGCCAGCAGTTCCCGCAAGGACCCGATCAGCACAGATACGCAGTATTTT. It codes for CASSSRKDPISTDTQYF.

This chain links TRBV2 with TRBJ2-6; D is undetermined. Trimming stripped 4 bases from V and 1 base from J, with 26 bases between. The CDR3 has 21 amino acids. CDR1 and CDR2 (germline): SNHLY, FYNNEI. Here the CDR3 DNA reads TGTGCCAGCAGTGTGCCCCAAAAAAACCGGGCACCCCAATCTGGGGCCAACGTCCTGACTTTC. It is translated as CASSVPQKNRAPQSGANVLTF.

The chain recombines TRBV30 with TRBJ1-1; TRBD1 is a possible D gene (5 bases). Germline CDR1 GTSNPN, CDR2 SVGIG (reference sequence). CDR3 length: 16 residues. Trimming shortened V by 5 bases and J by 4 bases, and 23 bases separated the two germline ends. In DNA, the CDR3 is TGTGCCTGGCGGACGGGACCCCTCGTTATGGGCACTGAAGCTTTCTTT. Its protein product is CAWRTGPLVMGTEAFF.

The chain is built from TRBV18 and TRBJ2-1; TRBD1 agrees at 8 bases. CDR1 is KGHSH, CDR2 LQKENI, per germline. V lost 4 bases, J lost 5 bases, and 4 bases stayed unmatched. The length of the CDR3 is 14 residues. CDR3 region: CASSRQGRNNEQFF. The CDR3 nucleotides are TGTGCCAGCTCACGACAGGGGAGGAACAATGAGCAGTTCTTC.

The rearrangement uses TRBV21-1 and TRBJ2-5; TRBD2 is the table's D call, not checked against the DNA. TRBV21-1 is marked as a pseudogene. The CDR3 covers 16 residues. The CDR3 sequence is CASRRRVGGFQETQYF. CDR3 DNA sequence: TGTGCCAGCAGGCGACGAGTGGGGGGGTTCCAAGAGACCCAGTACTTC.

The gene calls are TRBV24-1 and TRBJ2-3; 8 bases fit TRBD1. The CDR3 covers 15 residues. The V segment lost 4 bases and the J segment 5 bases; nucleotides outside the gene matches: 7. CDR1 and CDR2 from the germline V gene are KGHDR and SFDVKD. The CDR3 nucleotides read TGTGCCACCAGTGAAACAGGGGGTTCTGGAGATACGCAGTATTTT. It translates to CATSETGGSGDTQYF.

Points on this clone: At one end, the junction sequence differs from germline, possibly due to a read error. This chain connects TRBV12-5 to TRBJ1-1; D gene ambiguous. The germline V gene encodes CDR1 LGHNT and CDR2 FRNRAP. The CDR3 consists of 12 residues. The CDR3 nucleotides are TGTGCTAGTGGCTTGGACCCAGAGGCAGCTTTCTTT. This encodes CASGLDPEAAFF.

The rearrangement links TRBV18 to TRBJ1-3; 8 bases match TRBD1. From germline, CDR1 is KGHSH and CDR2 LQKENI. Trimming cost V 3 bases and J 6 bases; bases outside gene matches: 4. This CDR3 contains 14 residues. The CDR3 sequence: CASSPSTGVNTIYF. CDR3 DNA: TGTGCCAGCTCACCTTCGACAGGGGTAAACACCATATATTTT.

The chain employs TRBV9 and TRBJ2-7; D might be TRBD2 (6 bases). V lost 0 bases and J 0 bases, leaving 19 bases between the germline ends. This CDR3 spans 18 amino acids. In germline, CDR1 is SGDLS, CDR2 YYNGEE. CDR3 sequence (DNA): TGTGCCAGCAGCGTAGGAGATCCGGGACTCCTGAGCTCCTACGAGCAGTACTTC. It specifies CASSVGDPGLLSSYEQYF.

The chain has TRBV27 and TRBJ1-4; D is possibly TRBD1 (5 bases). V lost 3 bases and J 4 bases, leaving 18 bases between the germline ends. The germline CDR1 and CDR2 sequences are MNHEY and SMNVEV (reference sequence). The CDR3 is 17 residues long. DNA for the CDR3: TGTGCCAGCAGTTTCACCCGCGGGGCGAACCTTAATGAAAAACTGTTTTTT. Amino acids: CASSFTRGANLNEKLFF. Filled out from reference TRBV27 and TRBJ1-4, the complete variable domain reads EAQVTQNPRYLITVTGKKLTVTCSQNMNHEYMSWYRQDPGLGLRQIYYSMNVEVTDKGDVPEGYKVSRKEKRNFPLILESPSPNQTSLYFCASSFTRGANLNEKLFFGSGTQLSVL.

This clone was observed once. V gene TRBV7-2 combines with J gene TRBJ2-2, with 7 bases fitting TRBD1. Per the germline V gene, CDR1 is SGHTA and CDR2 is FQGNSA. V was clipped by 5 bases and J by 3 bases; unmatched bases: 9. This CDR3 is built from 16 residues. The CDR3 DNA sequence: TGTGCCAGCAGCCAATCACAGGGGCCCGACACCGGGGAGCTGTTTTTT. Translation: CASSQSQGPDTGELFF.

This sequence joins TRBV5-6 and TRBJ1-3, with D perhaps matching TRBD1 (5 bases). The V and J ends lost 4 bases and 0 bases respectively, with 20 bases between them. Germline CDR1 and CDR2: SGHDT and YYEEEE. The CDR3 has 18 amino acids. The CDR3 region is CASSLLRVTGLSGNTIYF. In DNA form, the CDR3 reads TGTGCCAGCAGCCTATTAAGGGTAACAGGTCTCTCTGGAAACACCATATATTTT.

The chain joins TRBV20-1 to TRBJ2-1; no reliable D call. In germline, CDR1 is DFQATT, CDR2 SNEGSKA (reference sequence). Trimming stripped 3 bases from V and 0 bases from J, with 9 bases between. This CDR3 spans 14 amino acids. In nucleotides, the CDR3 is TGCAGTGCTAGTAATCCGAGCTCCTACAATGAGCAGTTCTTC. It specifies CSASNPSSYNEQFF.